This T cell receptor (beta chain) was recovered during a study of radiotherapy plus CTLA-4 blockade in lung cancer. Study-level findings and limits: Among blood TCR repertoires after radiotherapy plus ipilimumab, tumor-derived clones expanded. Reported findings show early blood T cell clone dynamics, with interferon-beta, best predicted response.

As regards this clone: Its matching antigen is unknown.

Patients had chemo-refractory metastatic non-small-cell lung cancer and received focal radiation plus CTLA-4 blockade that used ipilimumab. The method was immunoSEQ multiplex PCR; TCRdb's version includes in-frame clones alone and lacks a portion of them. The data show roughly 110,000 clones, with over 75% seen just once and over 2% held by the top ten. V shed 1 base and J shed 15 bases, with 22 bases lying between them. The CDR3 runs 15 residues. The germline V gene encodes CDR1 MGHRA and CDR2 YSYEKL. The receptor was derived from a human donor with non-small cell lung cancer that progressed on radiotherapy plus ipilimumab. Some clones in this sample may be carry-over from other donors' samples. Sequencing used peripheral blood, obtained from a patient treated with radiotherapy plus ipilimumab. The chain couples TRBV4-1 to TRBJ2-1; D perhaps matches TRBD2 (6 bases). The CDR3 region is CASSQGLAYTLVRFF. CDR3 nucleotides: TGCGCCAGCAGCCAAGGTCTAGCGTATACCCTGGTACGGTTCTTC.